This TCR beta chain was captured by sequencing in a study of OX40 agonist ivuxolimab in advanced cancers. Study-level background: Patient treatment consisted of intravenous ivuxolimab administration every 2 weeks at 0.01 to 10 mg/kg. The mean age was approximately 60 years, ranging from about 20 to 85, with 80% to 85% of participants male. Anti-PD-1, anti-PD-L1 or anti-CTLA-4 therapy given earlier was allowed, and approximately 40% had some.

A word on this clone: Its antigen remains unknown.

Profiled with immunoSEQ multiplex PCR; TCRdb holds only in-frame clones, not every one. The sample shows tens of thousands of clones, roughly nine tenths of them seen only once. CDR3 length equals 15 residues. V lost 1 base to trimming and J lost 5 bases; unmatched junction nucleotides: 8. The germline CDR1 and CDR2 sequences are MNHEY and SVGAGI. Study results and limitations: Dose levels from 0.1 to 3.0 mg/kg saw CD4+ and CD8+ blood T cells expand clonally by week 6.

The genes are TRBV6-5 and TRBJ2-7; 7 nucleotides line up with TRBD2. The clonotype was recovered from an adult with an advanced solid tumor such as melanoma, head and neck, liver or kidney cancer. The source material was CD4+ or CD8+ T cells sorted from blood, sampled in a trial of the OX40 agonist ivuxolimab. CDR3 loop: CASSYFGGGPDEQYF. Written as DNA, the CDR3 is TGTGCCAGCAGTTACTTTGGGGGAGGGCCCGACGAGCAGTACTTC.